The next 21 T cell receptor beta chains were all read from a single sample in a study of STAT3 mutations in large granular lymphocyte leukemia. Study outcomes and limitations: At least one immunodominant TCR beta clonotype appeared in every T-cell large granular lymphocyte leukemia patient.

No antigen has been assigned to these receptors. The method was immunoSEQ multiplex PCR; TCRdb's version includes in-frame clones alone and lacks a portion of them. The sample lists roughly 6,000 clones; about a third were seen once. The sequenced sample was peripheral blood mononuclear cells. These receptors were taken from a woman aged 35 to 49 with T-cell large granular lymphocyte leukemia. Some clones in this sample may be carry-over from other donors' samples.

The chain employs TRBV5-1 and TRBJ1-1; D gene ambiguous. The germline gives CDR1 SGHRS, CDR2 YFSETQ. Trimming took 0 bases from V and 11 from J, leaving 17 bases between them. The CDR3 has 14 residues. In nucleotides, the CDR3 is TGCGCCAGCAGCTTGGCCGGACCTCAGGCGGACGCTTTCTTT. Encoded protein: CASSLAGPQADAFF.

This clone was detected only a few times. The chain is built from TRBV7-9 and TRBJ2-7; 9 bases align to TRBD1. This CDR3 is 17 amino acids long. The V and J ends lost 0 bases and 2 bases, in that order; junction bases with no gene match: 8. The germline gives CDR1 SEHNR, CDR2 FQNEAQ (reference sequence). CDR3 loop: CASSLAPRTGVTYEQYF. CDR3 sequence (DNA): TGTGCCAGCAGCTTAGCTCCACGGACAGGGGTCACCTACGAGCAGTACTTC.

The chain couples TRBV7-8 to TRBJ1-2, with 7 bases fitting TRBD1. J gave up 1 base and V 1 base, and 3 bases lay outside the gene matches. Germline lookup yields CDR1 SGHVS and CDR2 FQNEAQ. The CDR3 runs 15 residues. CDR3 nucleotides: TGTGCCAGCAGCTTAGTCCAGGGGGATAACTATGGCTACACCTTC. This codes for CASSLVQGDNYGYTF.

V gene TRBV28 combines with J gene TRBJ1-1; D may be TRBD1 (6 bases). Deletions cut 6 bases from V and 7 bases from J, with 18 bases between. Germline CDR1 reads MDHEN; CDR2 reads SYDVKM. The CDR3 consists of 14 residues. The CDR3 reads CASSTRGAFLEAFF. CDR3 sequence (DNA): TGTGCCAGCAGCACTAGGGGGGCATTCCTTGAAGCTTTCTTT.

V is TRBV11-1 and J is TRBJ2-7; D might be TRBD1 (6 bases). Germline V lookup: CDR1 SGHAT, CDR2 FQDESV (reference sequence). The CDR3 is 16 amino acids. V lost 5 bases and J 2 bases, leaving 19 bases between the germline ends. The CDR3 region has the DNA TGTGCCAGCAGCCTCAGGGGCAGGGGCAATGCCTACGAGCAGTACTTC. This codes for CASSLRGRGNAYEQYF.

In this sample, this clone turned up once. The chain joins TRBV6-5 to TRBJ1-4; unclear D gene. The CDR3 has 15 residues. V was clipped by 0 bases and J by 8 bases, with 13 bases between them. Germline CDR1 reads MNHEY; CDR2 reads SVGAGI. The CDR3 protein is CASSYSPGAVEKLFF. DNA of the CDR3: TGTGCCAGCAGTTACTCGCCGGGAGCGGTGGAAAAACTGTTTTTT.

The gene calls are TRBV19 and TRBJ1-4; 11 bases line up with TRBD1. Germline lookup yields CDR1 LNHDA and CDR2 SQIVND (reference sequence). The junction had 9 bases not matched to a gene; V was cut back by 5 bases and J by 7 bases. This CDR3 is built from 16 residues. CDR3: CASSATTDRGREKLFF. In DNA, the CDR3 is TGTGCCAGTAGTGCGACTACGGACAGGGGGCGTGAAAAACTGTTTTTT.

There are a few counts of this clone. The rearrangement links TRBV30 to TRBJ1-6; 10 bases are a match to TRBD1. The germline CDR1 and CDR2 sequences are GTSNPN and SVGIG (reference sequence). V dropped 4 bases and J dropped 13; count of bases not matched to a gene: 10. The CDR3 runs to 14 residues. CDR3 in amino acids: CAWTQDRGVLPLHF. CDR3 DNA: TGTGCCTGGACTCAGGACAGGGGGGTGTTGCCCCTCCACTTT.

Points on this clone: At one end the junction does not follow the germline gene, possibly because of a read error. This chain joins TRBV30 and TRBJ2-7; no clear D gene. The germline V gene has CDR1 GTSNPN and CDR2 SVGIG (reference sequence). The CDR3 is 22 amino acids. The CDR3 bases are TGTGCCTGGAGTGTAGGTGGGAATAACGTAATTTTCCGGAATAACGTAACCTACGAGCAGTGCTTC. Its protein product is CAWSVGGNNVIFRNNVTYEQCF.

This clone was seen more than once but under ten times. The V and J genes are TRBV2 and TRBJ1-1; tentative D call: TRBD1 (5 bases). Germline loops: CDR1 SNHLY, CDR2 FYNNEI. Trimming removed 8 bases at V and 7 bases at J, with 26 bases between. This CDR3 comprises 16 residues. The CDR3 reads CASSWVRGSPPLEAFF. The CDR3 DNA follows: TGTGCCAGCTCGTGGGTTAGGGGCTCTCCTCCCCTTGAAGCTTTCTTT.

In this sample, this clone turned up a few times. The DNA for the CDR3 is TGTGCCAGCAGCTTAGCTCTCCACTCCTACGAGCAGTACTTC. Translation gives CASSLALHSYEQYF. V is TRBV11-2 and J is TRBJ2-7; D is uncertain. V lost 1 base and J 0 bases, leaving 7 bases between the germline ends. CDR1 and CDR2 from the germline V gene are SGHAT and FQNNGV. The CDR3 sequence is 14 residues long. Based on the CDR3 plus reference TRBV11-2 and TRBJ2-7, the full variable domain is EAGVAQSPRYKIIEKRQSVAFWCNPISGHATLYWYQQILGQGPKLLIQFQNNGVVDDSQLPKDRFSAERLKGVDSTLKIQPAKLEDSAVYLCASSLALHSYEQYFGPGTRLTVT.

The chain employs TRBV6-6 and TRBJ2-5; 12 bases match TRBD1. After removal of 0 bases from V and 4 bases from J, the junction contained 3 bases not matched to a gene. In germline, CDR1 is MNHNY, CDR2 SVGAGI (reference sequence). CDR3 size: 16 residues. The CDR3 DNA follows: TGTGCCAGCAGTTACTCACGGGGACAGGGGGCAGAGACCCAGTACTTC. This codes for CASSYSRGQGAETQYF.

The chain recombines TRBV7-2 with TRBJ2-1; the D gene is possibly TRBD2 (7 bases). Trimming removed 1 base from V and 6 bases from J, with 16 bases in between. The CDR3 has 16 residues. Looked up from germline, CDR1 is SGHTA and CDR2 is FQGNSA. The CDR3 reads CASSLGGGGARNEQFF. In DNA form, the CDR3 reads TGTGCCAGCAGCTTAGGTGGAGGGGGGGCCCGCAATGAGCAGTTCTTC.

The genes are TRBV23-1 and TRBJ2-7, with D possibly matching TRBD1 (7 bases). TRBV23-1 is filed as an ORF, its function uncertain. Between the trimmed V and J ends, which lost 1 base and 4 bases, there was a span of 20 bases. The CDR3 runs to 17 residues. CDR3 DNA: TGCGCCAGCAGTCAATGCCGGGCGGGGACAGATACTTACGAGCAGTACTTC. It codes for CASSQCRAGTDTYEQYF.

This clone turned up a few times. The chain combines TRBV5-1 with TRBJ1-6, with D unclear. The germline V gene has CDR1 SGHRS and CDR2 YFSETQ. This CDR3 is built from 13 residues. V lost 1 base, J lost 10 bases, and 9 bases lay in between. The CDR3 nucleotides are TGCGCCAGCAGCTTGTCACCCCAATCACCCCTCCACTTT. Translation gives CASSLSPQSPLHF.

The V call is TRBV13, the J call TRBJ2-7, with TRBD1 as a possible D gene (6 bases). Between the trimmed V and J ends, which lost 5 bases and 0 bases, there was a span of 8 bases. Per the germline V gene, CDR1 is PRHDT and CDR2 is FYEKMQ (reference sequence). There are 13 residues in the CDR3. CDR3: CASSRQASYEQYF. The CDR3 nucleotides read TGTGCCAGCAGCCGACAGGCCTCCTACGAGCAGTACTTC.

This clone was counted a few times. The chain is built from TRBV5-4 and TRBJ2-5; D is uncertain. Trimming removed 4 bases from V and 1 base from J, with 14 bases in between. Germline lookup yields CDR1 SGHNT and CDR2 YYREEE (reference sequence). This CDR3 has 15 amino acids. The CDR3 nucleotides read TGTGCCAGCAGCCCGACCCCAACCACCCAAGAGACCCAGTACTTC. Its protein product is CASSPTPTTQETQYF.

The chain combines TRBV30 with TRBJ1-3, with unresolved D. V was shortened by 1 base and J by 1 base, with 5 bases between the two germline ends. The CDR3 runs to 13 residues. Germline values: CDR1 GTSNPN, CDR2 SVGIG (reference sequence). DNA of the CDR3: TGTGCCTGGAGTGGGGGTTCTGGAAACACCATATATTTT. As protein: CAWSGGSGNTIYF.

This clone was detected only a few times. This chain joins TRBV5-1 and TRBJ2-7, with 10 bases fitting TRBD2. The germline V gene has CDR1 SGHRS and CDR2 YFSETQ. Losses at the gene ends were 4 bases for V and 0 bases for J; bases not matched to a gene: 13. The CDR3 extends over 18 amino acids. The CDR3 protein is CASSAPQWVAGGSYEQYF. The CDR3 DNA follows: TGCGCCAGCAGCGCCCCCCAGTGGGTAGCGGGGGGCTCCTACGAGCAGTACTTC.

This clone has a single count. An end of the junction does not agree with germline; a read error may underlie this. The rearrangement uses TRBV7-7 and TRBJ2-7; TRBD2 might be the D (6 bases). The CDR3 sequence is 15 residues long. Looked up from germline, CDR1 is SSHAT and CDR2 is FNYEAQ (reference sequence). The CDR3 is CASSLGPGTAYEQYF. In nucleotides, the CDR3 is TGTGCTAGCAGCTTAGGGCCAGGGACTGCCTACGAGCAGTACTTC.

This clone appeared a few times. The chain joins TRBV5-4 to TRBJ2-3; 7 nucleotides agree with TRBD1. The junction had 7 bases not matched to a gene; V was cut back by 4 bases and J by 5 bases. CDR1 and CDR2 (germline): SGHNT, YYREEE (reference sequence). This CDR3 is built from 14 residues. CDR3: CASSGQVGGDTQYF. The CDR3 DNA sequence: TGTGCCAGCAGCGGACAGGTTGGGGGAGATACGCAGTATTTT.